This T cell receptor beta chain was found in a study of T cell responses to AZD1222 COVID-19 vaccine. General observations from the study: Spike-specific TCR breadth and depth went up after people got two AZD1222 doses.

As to this clone: Its antigen is unknown.

From germline, CDR1 is LGHNA and CDR2 YSLEER. The CDR3 covers 14 residues. V was pared by 2 bases and J by 1 base, with 8 bases between. Here immunoSEQ multiplex PCR was the method, and the copy in TCRdb shows in-frame clones only, minus some. Of fewer than 110,000 clones in the sample, over 80% were seen once. This chain links TRBV4-3 with TRBJ1-1; maybe TRBD1 (5 bases). The sample in question was peripheral blood, obtained 28 days after the second AZD1222 dose. This sequence was found in an adult who received the AZD1222 COVID-19 vaccine. DNA of the CDR3: TGCGCCAGCAGCCAATGGGGGGAGAACACTGAAGCTTTCTTT. Translation gives CASSQWGENTEAFF.